This section outlines one T cell receptor (beta chain) sequence together with its context. Its antigen is not yet known. Base qualities are not provided; no much larger clone lies one nucleotide away. TCRbeta CDR3 regions were amplified from genomic DNA by means of the immunoSEQ Assay, a bias-controlled multiplex PCR. In the authors' own workflow: The number of nucleated cells in each sample was estimated from the amplification of reference gene primers within the assay. To quantify the absolute abundance of each unique TCRbeta CDR3 rearrangement, sequence reads were collapsed and filtered. For each sample, productive Simpson clonality was calculated by taking the square root of Simpson's diversity index across productive rearrangements. The table comes from immuneACCESS by way of TCRdb, which keeps in-frame sequences with V and J called. Part of the clones is missing from these tables; in studies checked, under half for an unresolved V gene and the rest for unknown reasons. That table is the source of V, J and clone size, and D and trimming were worked out from the DNA. This sample gives around 50,000 clones in total; 78% of them show up just once. The ten most abundant clones make up roughly 5.8% of the sample.

The source of the sample is a study of blood T cell repertoires in COVID-19 (dated by TCRdb to the early 2020s). About the investigation overall: Collaborator samples came from the United States, Italy and Spain and covered acute and convalescent phases of COVID-19. The material from the prospective study consisted of cDNA or gDNA derived from T cells, B-cell-depleted T cells, or PBMCs. A de-identified subject ID, COVID-19 status, age in years and sex were almost always included in the sample metadata. Deeply sampled blood TCRbeta repertoires from subjects exposed to, actively infected with, or recovered from COVID-19 were included in the dataset. The repertoires were released in a freely available public database meant as a resource for research on the immune response to SARS-CoV-2. Samples came from the ongoing ImmuneRACE study (first 160 participants) plus 1,254 subjects from 6 global collaborators. Where HLA class I and class II types were available, the types were taken from metadata supplied by the sample provider, not from assay-based typing. General study outcomes and caveats: Clinical and demographic metadata were provided uncurated, with the amount varying by source and participant.

Enrolling through a virtual design, the prospective study's participants ranged in age from roughly 18 to 90 years and lived across about two dozen United States geographic areas. To assign participants to cohorts, the prospective study relied on clinical history that participants themselves reported in a screening survey and a study questionnaire. Each participant in the prospective study had whole blood, serum and a nasopharyngeal or oropharyngeal swab collected by mobile phlebotomists. Prospective study participants could optionally give additional blood draws and questionnaires over a roughly two-month period. Before DNA extraction, prospective study blood samples were shipped either frozen or at room temperature. Inclusive of the bounding cysteine and phenylalanine, the CDR3 is 15 residues long. Only the CDR3 DNA is retained, 45 bases long and in frame from the first base. CDR1 and CDR2 (SGHRS, YFSETQ) derive from the germline V gene. Compared with germline, V lacks 2 bases and J lacks 0 bases; bases without a gene match: 1.

The clonotype comes from a woman between 50 and 59 years old with acute COVID-19. The source material was PBMCs or T cells enriched from blood (not recorded which). Recombination linked TRBV5-1 to TRBJ2-1, with 8 bases matching TRBD1. The sequenced DNA is TGCGCCAGCAGCTTAGGGACAGGCTCCTACAATGAGCAGTTCTTC. The translation is CASSLGTGSYNEQFF.